These 11 T cell receptor beta chains were all obtained from the same sample, sequenced in a study of blood T cells in healthy people across ages. A second PCR, run for about 7 to 11 cycles, used a sample-barcoded 5' primer plus a J-beta primer mix. From the 5' RACE reads, TCRdb called clonotypes with MiXCR, one entry per CDR3 protein. Among almost 1 million distinct CDR3 sequences listed, just over 50% were seen once. Material: blood. The origin of the receptors is a woman aged 55 to 70 in good health.

The gene calls are TRBV7-6 and TRBJ2-3, with TRBD2 matching over 7 bases. There are 14 residues in the CDR3. Germline CDR1 reads SGHVS; CDR2 reads FNYEAQ. Losses at the gene ends were 5 bases for V and 1 base for J; bases not matched to a gene: 3. CDR3 region: CASSKRDGTDTQYF. In DNA form, the CDR3 reads TGTGCCAGCAGCAAGCGGGATGGCACAGATACGCAGTATTTT.

This clonotype was counted a few times. J is TRBJ2-1 and V is TRBV6-2 or TRBV6-3; D could derive from TRBD1 or TRBD2 (5 bases each). There are 13 residues in the CDR3. Germline-derived CDR1 and CDR2 are MNHEY and SVGEGT. The germline V and J ends were trimmed by 5 bases and 9 bases, with 14 bases remaining between them. The CDR3: CASSDAGSTEQFF. As DNA, the CDR3 is TGTGCCAGCAGTGATGCAGGGAGTACTGAGCAGTTCTTC.

The chain links TRBV29-1 to TRBJ1-2; 7 bases are a match to TRBD1. This CDR3 contains 12 residues. V gave up 7 bases and J gave up 8 bases; unmatched junction bases: 10. From germline, CDR1 is SQVTM and CDR2 ANQGSEA. CDR3: CSDRQGTGGYTF. The CDR3 DNA sequence: TGCAGCGACCGACAGGGTACGGGAGGCTACACCTTC.

The J gene is TRBJ2-5, the V gene TRBV27; 7 bases line up with TRBD2. J lost 7 bases, V lost 6 bases, and 8 bases had no gene match. Looked up from germline, CDR1 is MNHEY and CDR2 is SMNVEV (reference sequence). This CDR3 is built from 13 residues. The CDR3 DNA is TGTGCCAGCAGGACGGGGGGAACCGGGACCCAGTACTTC. Translated, it gives CASRTGGTGTQYF.

This clonotype showed up many times. The rearrangement joins TRBV11-2 to TRBJ1-2, with 7 bases lining up with TRBD1. In germline, CDR1 is SGHAT, CDR2 FQNNGV. With V trimmed by 6 bases and J by 4 bases, 5 bases remained unmatched. The CDR3 has 13 residues. The CDR3: CASSYGTAYGYTF. The DNA of the CDR3 is TGTGCCAGCAGTTATGGGACAGCCTATGGCTACACCTTC.

The genes are TRBV19 and TRBJ2-7; tentatively, D is TRBD1 (6 bases). The germline CDR1 and CDR2 sequences are LNHDA and SQIVND (reference sequence). The CDR3 runs 11 residues. V lost 5 bases and J 11 bases, leaving 13 bases between the germline ends. The CDR3 DNA reads as TGTGCCAGTAGTGTGGGGGCAGCTGAGTACTTC. It encodes CASSVGAAEYF. The full variable domain, rest sourced from reference TRBV19 and TRBJ2-7, is DGGITQSPKYLFRKEGQNVTLSCEQNLNHDAMYWYRQDPGQGLRLIYYSQIVNDFQKGDIAEGYSVSREKKESFPLTVTSAQKNPTAFYLCASSVGAAEYFGPGTRLTVT.

The chain carries TRBV20-1 and TRBJ2-7, with TRBD1 matching 8 bases. This CDR3 spans 15 amino acids. V was pared by 6 bases and J by 5 bases, with 15 bases of the junction left unmatched. CDR1 and CDR2 (germline): DFQATT, SNEGSKA (reference sequence). The CDR3 reads CSARRRQGSSHEQYF. The CDR3 bases are TGCAGTGCGCGACGTAGACAGGGGAGTTCCCACGAGCAGTACTTC.

The chain is built from TRBV24-1 and TRBJ2-5; TRBD1 matches at 9 bases. The CDR3 sequence is 18 residues long. The trim removed 3 bases at V and 0 bases at J, leaving 10 bases unmatched. Germline lookup yields CDR1 KGHDR and CDR2 SFDVKD. This CDR3 is CATSDTRGTGLHQETQYF. CDR3 sequence (DNA): TGTGCCACCAGTGATACCCGTGGGACAGGGTTACACCAAGAGACCCAGTACTTC.

Only a few counts were recorded for this clonotype. The V and J genes are TRBV20-1 and TRBJ1-2, with D unclear. The germline V and J ends were trimmed by 4 bases and 2 bases, with 8 bases remaining between them. The CDR3 is 12 residues long. Germline V CDR1 and CDR2: DFQATT, SNEGSKA (reference sequence). CDR3 region: CSATRYNYGYTF. DNA for the CDR3: TGCAGTGCTACCCGATACAACTATGGCTACACCTTC.

This clonotype was counted only a few times. This chain uses TRBV11-2 with TRBJ2-7; tentative D call: TRBD2 (7 bases). CDR3 length: 16 residues. Deletions cut 5 bases from V and 3 bases from J, with 20 bases between. From germline, CDR1 is SGHAT and CDR2 FQNNGV. The CDR3 DNA reads TGTGCCAGCAGCCCAGGGGTCGGGCTAGCGGTCTACGAGCAGTACTTC. Protein: CASSPGVGLAVYEQYF. The full variable domain, with the rest looked up from reference TRBV11-2 and TRBJ2-7, is EAGVAQSPRYKIIEKRQSVAFWCNPISGHATLYWYQQILGQGPKLLIQFQNNGVVDDSQLPKDRFSAERLKGVDSTLKIQPAKLEDSAVYLCASSPGVGLAVYEQYFGPGTRLTVT.

The rearrangement uses TRBV20-1 and TRBJ2-1, with TRBD1 matching over 7 bases. Germline V CDR1 and CDR2: DFQATT, SNEGSKA (reference sequence). Unmatched junction bases numbered 13, after V lost 6 bases and J lost 5 bases. The length of the CDR3 is 15 residues. In DNA form, the CDR3 reads TGCAGTGCGATAGAACCCACAGGGGCCGACAATGAGCAGTTCTTC. Its translation is CSAIEPTGADNEQFF.